Below, one T cell receptor (beta chain) is given with its context. Its matching antigen is unknown. The CDR3 is 15 amino acids. CDR1 and CDR2 from the germline V gene are LGHNA and YNFKEQ. The ends were cut back, 1 base at V and 7 bases at J, with 14 bases in the middle. Primers included in the PCR were 60 Vbeta and 13 Jbeta primers. Assay used: immunoSEQ multiplex PCR; TCRdb lists only in-frame clones, some missing. The sample carries roughly 170,000 clones, under 85% recorded once. These data originate in a study of cytomegalovirus exposure and HLA in healthy donors. Study outcomes and limitations: A later analysis linked a missense variant in DCLRE1C to the trimming of TCR beta V and J genes.

The specimen was PBMCs. This TCR came from a man aged 18 to 35 in good health and CMV-seronegative. The gene calls are TRBV4-2 and TRBJ1-5; no clear D. The CDR3 DNA reads TGTGCCAGCAGCCAAGTCAGCGCGTCGGGGCAGCCCCAGCATTTT. This translates into CASSQVSASGQPQHF.